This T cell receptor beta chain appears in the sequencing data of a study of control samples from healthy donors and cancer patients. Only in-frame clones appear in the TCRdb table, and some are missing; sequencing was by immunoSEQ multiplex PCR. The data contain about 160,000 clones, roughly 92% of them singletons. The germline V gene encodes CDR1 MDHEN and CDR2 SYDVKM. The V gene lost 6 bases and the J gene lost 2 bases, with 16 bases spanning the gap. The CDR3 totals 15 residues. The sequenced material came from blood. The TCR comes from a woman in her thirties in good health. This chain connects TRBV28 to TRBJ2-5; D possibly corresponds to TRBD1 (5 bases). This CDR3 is CASSSSGAGQETQYF. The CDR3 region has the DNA TGTGCCAGCAGCTCGAGTGGGGCAGGACAAGAGACCCAGTACTTC. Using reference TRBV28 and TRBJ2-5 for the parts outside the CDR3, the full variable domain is DVKVTQSSRYLVKRTGEKVFLECVQDMDHENMFWYRQDPGLGLRLIYFSYDVKMKEKGDIPEGYSVSREKKERFSLILESASTNQTSMYLCASSSSGAGQETQYFGPGTRLLVL.